Listed below are T cell receptor beta chains from one sample, sequenced in a study of CD8 T cells in ankylosing spondylitis. TCRdb ran MiXCR on the 5' RACE reads and lists one entry per CDR3 protein. The profile shows 650,000 to 800,000 distinct CDR3 sequences, about 20% of them singletons. Sequencing was done on a sample of blood, either unsorted or a sorted T cell fraction (not recorded which). The receptor source for this set is a male donor with ankylosing spondylitis. The CDR3 runs from the conserved cysteine through the conserved F or W. Fields, in order: V gene, J gene, clone size, D gene, CDR3 protein, CDR3 DNA. A D gene is named only where the DNA matches it firmly. Clone size appears in some rows only: once, few, many, or a class for an expanded clone.

V gene: TRBV7-2
J gene: TRBJ2-3
clone size: -
D gene: -
CDR3 protein: CASSLVAKSTDTQYF
CDR3 DNA: TGTGCCAGCAGCTTAGTGGCCAAGAGCACAGATACGCAGTATTTT

V gene: TRBV7-6
J gene: TRBJ2-7
clone size: few
D gene: TRBD1
CDR3 protein: CASSWGTGGNYEQYF
CDR3 DNA: TGTGCCAGCAGCTGGGGGACAGGGGGTAACTACGAGCAGTACTTC

V gene: TRBV5-1
J gene: TRBJ1-5
clone size: -
D gene: TRBD1
CDR3 protein: CASSPDPRTGGVGNQPQHF
CDR3 DNA: TGCGCCAGCAGCCCAGACCCCAGGACAGGGGGAGTAGGCAATCAGCCCCAGCATTTT

V gene: TRBV7-2
J gene: TRBJ2-7
clone size: many
D gene: TRBD2
CDR3 protein: CASSSFPRGRTSYEQYF
CDR3 DNA: TGTGCCAGCAGCTCTTTTCCGCGCGGGAGGACCTCCTACGAGCAGTACTTC

V gene: TRBV12-3/TRBV12-4
J gene: TRBJ2-5
clone size: few
D gene: TRBD2
CDR3 protein: CASRRLATETQYF
CDR3 DNA: TGTGCCAGCAGGCGACTAGCGACAGAGACCCAGTACTTC

V gene: TRBV7-3
J gene: TRBJ2-1
clone size: few
D gene: TRBD2
CDR3 protein: CASSSFGLAGVSYNEQFF
CDR3 DNA: TGTGCCAGCAGCTCTTTCGGACTAGCGGGAGTTTCCTACAATGAGCAGTTCTTC

V gene: TRBV28
J gene: TRBJ1-5
clone size: -
D gene: -
CDR3 protein: CASSVDTRDQHF
CDR3 DNA: TGTGCCAGCAGTGTAGACACCCGCGACCAGCATTTT

V gene: TRBV21-1
J gene: TRBJ1-2
clone size: -
D gene: -
CDR3 protein: CASSKGGLVTGNYGYTF
CDR3 DNA: TGTGCCAGCAGCAAAGGTGGTTTAGTCACAGGAAACTATGGCTACACCTTC

V gene: TRBV2
J gene: TRBJ1-4
clone size: -
D gene: -
CDR3 protein: CASSGRTDPTNEKLFF
CDR3 DNA: TGTGCCAGCAGTGGACGGACAGACCCAACTAATGAAAAACTGTTTTTT

V gene: TRBV6-1
J gene: TRBJ2-1
clone size: few
D gene: -
CDR3 protein: CASSRGSTNNEQFF
CDR3 DNA: TGTGCCAGCAGTCGAGGGTCAACTAACAATGAGCAGTTCTTC

V gene: TRBV7-9
J gene: TRBJ2-5
clone size: -
D gene: TRBD1
CDR3 protein: CASSAGTGGAETQYF
CDR3 DNA: TGTGCCAGCAGCGCCGGGACAGGGGGCGCCGAGACCCAGTACTTC

V gene: TRBV4-1
J gene: TRBJ2-2
clone size: -
D gene: -
CDR3 protein: CASSQVIADTGELFF
CDR3 DNA: TGCGCCAGCAGCCAAGTAATAGCGGACACCGGGGAGCTGTTTTTT

V gene: TRBV6-2/TRBV6-3
J gene: TRBJ2-3
clone size: few
D gene: -
CDR3 protein: CASSYVGVHTDTQYF
CDR3 DNA: TGTGCCAGCAGTTACGTGGGAGTACACACAGATACGCAGTATTTT

V gene: TRBV10-3
J gene: TRBJ1-6
clone size: -
D gene: -
CDR3 protein: CAISELLENSPLHF
CDR3 DNA: TGTGCCATCAGTGAGCTCCTTGAGAATTCACCCCTCCACTTT

V gene: TRBV10-1
J gene: TRBJ1-1
clone size: once
D gene: -
CDR3 protein: CAIPRENTEAFF
CDR3 DNA: TGCGCCATCCCGAGGGAGAACACTGAAGCTTTCTTT

V gene: TRBV6-4
J gene: TRBJ1-4
clone size: few
D gene: -
CDR3 protein: CASSDSVSQNGSRKATNEKLFF
CDR3 DNA: TGTGCCAGCAGTGACTCGGTTAGCCAAAATGGTTCCAGAAAAGCAACTAATGAAAAACTGTTTTTT

V gene: TRBV7-2
J gene: TRBJ1-6
clone size: -
D gene: TRBD1
CDR3 protein: CASSHLVGTGLYSPLHF
CDR3 DNA: TGTGCCAGCAGCCACCTCGTCGGGACAGGGCTATATTCACCCCTCCACTTT

V gene: TRBV7-7
J gene: TRBJ1-1
clone size: -
D gene: -
CDR3 protein: CASSLDSEGVLNTEAFF
CDR3 DNA: TGTGCTAGCAGCTTAGATTCAGAGGGGGTCCTGAACACTGAAGCTTTCTTT

V gene: TRBV29-1
J gene: TRBJ1-1
clone size: -
D gene: TRBD1
CDR3 protein: CSGEPGQYNTEAFF
CDR3 DNA: TGCAGCGGGGAACCGGGACAGTATAACACTGAAGCTTTCTTT

V gene: TRBV20-1
J gene: TRBJ1-4
clone size: few
D gene: TRBD1
CDR3 protein: CSADRQGIVEKLFF
CDR3 DNA: TGCAGTGCTGACAGACAGGGGATCGTTGAAAAACTGTTTTTT

V gene: TRBV6-1
J gene: TRBJ2-7
clone size: once
D gene: TRBD1
CDR3 protein: CASSERGTGTLRGQYF
CDR3 DNA: TGTGCCAGCAGTGAAAGGGGGACAGGCACCCTACGAGGGCAGTACTTC

V gene: TRBV5-1
J gene: TRBJ1-1
clone size: few
D gene: TRBD1
CDR3 protein: CASSPQGQGREAFF
CDR3 DNA: TGCGCCAGCAGCCCACAAGGACAGGGCCGTGAAGCTTTCTTT

V gene: TRBV2
J gene: TRBJ1-1
clone size: -
D gene: -
CDR3 protein: CASKSQDSEAFF
CDR3 DNA: TGTGCCAGCAAGAGCCAGGACAGCGAAGCTTTCTTT

V gene: TRBV3-1
J gene: TRBJ1-6
clone size: -
D gene: -
CDR3 protein: CASSSRTVMALHF
CDR3 DNA: TGTGCCAGCAGCTCCCGGACGGTTATGGCCCTCCACTTT

V gene: TRBV6-5
J gene: TRBJ1-4
clone size: -
D gene: TRBD1
CDR3 protein: CASSFRQGSPNEKLFF
CDR3 DNA: TGTGCCAGCAGTTTTCGACAGGGTTCACCTAATGAAAAACTGTTTTTT

V gene: TRBV20-1
J gene: TRBJ2-5
clone size: -
D gene: -
CDR3 protein: CSARALPLVRETQYF
CDR3 DNA: TGCAGTGCTAGGGCCCTGCCACTAGTAAGAGAGACCCAGTACTTC